Listed here are 10 T cell receptor beta chains from one sample, sequenced in a study of breast tumors, draining lymph nodes, adjacent tissues. TCRdb reanalysed the multiplex PCR reads using MiXCR and keeps one entry per CDR3 protein. The profile shows more than 100,000 distinct CDR3 sequences, about a fifth of them singletons. Samples came from axillary lymph nodes draining the breast cancer. Sequenced sample: axillary lymph node tissue. The receptors originated from a female donor with breast cancer. Some clones in this sample may be carry-over from other donors' samples.

Only a few counts were recorded for this clonotype. The chain is built from TRBV20-1 and TRBJ2-1, with D unresolved. This CDR3 region has 13 residues. Germline CDR1 is DFQATT and CDR2 is SNEGSKA (reference sequence). The V end was cut by 3 bases, the J end by 5 bases, with 11 bases between. In nucleotides, the CDR3 is TGCAGTGCTAGTATGGCGGTAAACAATGAGCAGTTCTTC. Translating gives CSASMAVNNEQFF.

The sample holds many counts of this clonotype. This chain connects TRBV5-1 to TRBJ2-5; 10 positions agree with TRBD2. Unmatched junction bases numbered 2, after V lost 2 bases and J lost 4 bases. Germline CDR1 reads SGHRS; CDR2 reads YFSETQ. The CDR3 contains 14 residues. The CDR3 loop is CASSLAGGPETQYF. The CDR3 region has the DNA TGCGCCAGCAGCTTAGCGGGAGGGCCAGAGACCCAGTACTTC.

In the case of this clonotype: Because the CDR3 is missing its conserved closing phenylalanine or tryptophan, this is likely a read error. The chain has TRBV15 and TRBJ2-7, with a possible D match to TRBD2 (5 bases). CDR3 size: 14 residues. Per the germline V gene, CDR1 is LNHNV and CDR2 is YYDKDF (reference sequence). V lost 0 bases and J 6 bases, leaving 12 bases between the germline ends. The chain's CDR3 is CATSRDLQRPEQYS. The CDR3 coding sequence is TGTGCCACCAGCAGAGATCTGCAGCGGCCCGAGCAGTACTCC.

In this sample, this clonotype turned up a few times. This sequence joins TRBV27 and TRBJ2-1, with TRBD1 matching 11 bases. CDR1 and CDR2 from the germline V gene are MNHEY and SMNVEV (reference sequence). Germline trimming cut 5 bases from V and 2 bases from J; bases unmatched to any gene: 8. The CDR3 loop spans 17 amino acids. CDR3 in DNA: TGTGCCAGCAGTACCCCGGGACAGGGGGGTCCCTACAATGAGCAGTTCTTC. It codes for CASSTPGQGGPYNEQFF.

The CDR3 sequence is CAGGTGGNTGELFF. For the CDR3, the DNA is TGTGCCGGGGGGACAGGGGGAAACACCGGGGAGCTGTTTTTT. V gene TRBV2 combines with J gene TRBJ2-2, with 11 bases aligning to TRBD1. V was pared by 11 bases and J by 2 bases, with 4 bases of the junction left unmatched. CDR3 length equals 14 residues. CDR1 and CDR2 from the germline V gene are SNHLY and FYNNEI.

This clonotype was detected only a few times. This chain links TRBV28 with TRBJ1-5, with D possibly being TRBD1 (5 bases). The CDR3 has 16 amino acids. Trimming took 7 bases from V and 4 from J, leaving 20 bases between them. Germline values: CDR1 MDHEN, CDR2 SYDVKM. Here the CDR3 DNA reads TGTGCCAGCACCCGAAATCAGGGAGTAGGGAATCAGCCCCAGCATTTT. Translation: CASTRNQGVGNQPQHF.

This clonotype occurred a few times. This rearrangement joins TRBV28 to TRBJ1-2; the match to TRBD1 covers 12 bases. The germline V gene encodes CDR1 MDHEN and CDR2 SYDVKM. This CDR3 spans 15 amino acids. The trim removed 4 bases at V and 6 bases at J, leaving 6 bases unmatched. The CDR3: CASSSIGTGGDGYTF. The DNA for the CDR3 is TGTGCCAGCAGTTCTATAGGGACAGGGGGCGATGGCTACACCTTC.

This chain links TRBV3-1 with TRBJ2-3, with D perhaps TRBD1 (5 bases). V dropped 6 bases and J dropped 3 bases, with 10 bases sitting between them. Germline V lookup: CDR1 LGHDT, CDR2 YNNKEL (reference sequence). The CDR3 loop spans 13 amino acids. The CDR3 DNA follows: TGTGCCAGCAGTAGACAGAGGACAGATACGCAGTATTTT. Translating it yields CASSRQRTDTQYF.

There are many counts of this clonotype. The DNA of the CDR3 is TGTGCCTTTTCTCAGGGCCAGCCCTACGAGCAGTACTTC. Translation: CAFSQGQPYEQYF. This sequence joins TRBV30 and TRBJ2-7, with D possibly being TRBD1 (5 bases). Trimming cost V 7 bases and J 2 bases, with 15 bases left between them. Germline CDR1 GTSNPN, CDR2 SVGIG (reference sequence). This CDR3 region has 13 residues.

This clonotype was picked up many times. The chain employs TRBV7-9 and TRBJ1-3; no reliable D call. Germline loops: CDR1 SEHNR, CDR2 FQNEAQ (reference sequence). The V end was cut by 5 bases, the J end by 0 bases, with 8 bases between. CDR3 length: 14 residues. The CDR3 region is CASSPWDSGNTIYF. CDR3 nucleotide sequence: TGTGCCAGCAGCCCCTGGGACTCTGGAAACACCATATATTTT.